This T cell receptor beta chain was captured in a study of cytomegalovirus exposure and HLA in healthy donors. In the study overall: The roughly 130 validation repertoires used the same platform as the approximately 670 first-cohort repertoires (as reported by a later analysis). Study-wide findings and caveats: Researchers counted roughly 150 TCR beta chains as cytomegalovirus-associated. Rarity held for most TCR sequences, but there were some public TCRs that occurred in many donors.

On this clone: Its antigen is not identified.

TCRdb's copy holds only in-frame clones and misses some; the assay was immunoSEQ multiplex PCR. The data show more than 95,000 clones, with 88% seen just once and approximately 2% held by the top ten. Sequencing was carried out using PBMCs. This receptor was identified in a man aged 18 to 30 in good health and CMV-seronegative.

The CDR3 sequence is CASSLDLALNGYEQYF. Here the CDR3 DNA reads TGCGCCAGCAGCTTGGATCTGGCTTTGAATGGCTACGAGCAGTACTTC. J is TRBJ2-7 and V is TRBV5-1; D ambiguous. Trimming stripped 0 bases from V and 3 bases from J, with 16 bases between. CDR3 length equals 16 residues. The germline V gene encodes CDR1 SGHRS and CDR2 YFSETQ.